These T cell receptor beta chains were read from a single sample in a study of human T cells and chemical hapten exposure. TCRdb re-called the RACE reads with MiXCR, one entry per CDR3 protein. This table has roughly 200,000 distinct CDR3 sequences, around 25% appearing once. Material: whole blood, obtained in connection with sensitization to the hapten diphenylcyclopropenone (DPC). The receptors were sampled from a woman in her thirties or forties with alopecia areata. Some clones in this sample may be carry-over from other donors' samples. Both conserved end residues are part of each CDR3. Each record gives: J gene, V gene, D gene, clone size, CDR3 protein, CDR3 DNA. D genes are given only for firm matches. The size of a clone is reported for some rows only, either as once, few or many, or as a class for expanded clones.

TRBJ1-6,TRBV27,NA,few,CASGPYIGNSPLHF,TGTGCCAGCGGGCCCTACATAGGGAATTCACCCCTCCACTTT
TRBJ2-1,TRBV20-1,TRBD2,NA,CSASPSGIYNEQFF,TGCAGTGCTAGTCCTAGCGGGATCTACAATGAGCAGTTCTTC
TRBJ1-5,TRBV29-1,NA,NA,CSVGEGGGNQPQHF,TGCAGCGTGGGGGAAGGAGGTGGCAATCAGCCCCAGCATTTT
TRBJ1-1,TRBV20-1,NA,NA,CSATTQRLNTEAFF,TGCAGTGCTACAACACAGCGTTTGAACACTGAAGCTTTCTTT
TRBJ1-4,TRBV18,NA,NA,CASSPGQPNEKLFF,TGTGCCAGCTCACCCGGGCAGCCCAATGAAAAACTGTTTTTT
TRBJ2-7,TRBV29-1,NA,few,CSVGGQGTYEQYF,TGCAGCGTTGGGGGGCAGGGGACCTACGAGCAGTACTTC
TRBJ2-7,TRBV12-3/TRBV12-4,NA,few,CASSLSRGDAYEQYF,TGTGCCAGCAGTTTAAGTCGCGGAGACGCTTACGAGCAGTACTTC
TRBJ2-3,TRBV29-1,TRBD1,few,CSVRDRAPDTQYF,TGCAGCGTTCGGGACAGGGCCCCAGATACGCAGTATTTT
TRBJ1-3,TRBV29-1,NA,NA,CSVDNGGNTTYF,TGCAGCGTGGATAATGGAGGGAACACCACATATTTT
TRBJ1-5,TRBV27,NA,many,CASSLLNQPQHF,TGTGCCAGCAGTTTGCTCAATCAGCCCCAGCATTTT
TRBJ2-5,TRBV18,TRBD1,many,CASSPPDREETQYF,TGTGCCAGCTCACCTCCGGACAGGGAGGAGACCCAGTACTTC
TRBJ2-5,TRBV27,NA,NA,CASSPDGVGETQYF,TGTGCCAGCAGCCCGGACGGAGTGGGGGAGACCCAGTACTTC
TRBJ2-3,TRBV6-2/TRBV6-3,TRBD2,NA,CASTYAGGPTDTQYF,TGTGCCAGCACTTACGCGGGAGGGCCGACAGATACGCAGTATTTT
TRBJ2-6,TRBV6-4,NA,few,CASSERQSSGANVLTF,TGTGCCAGCAGTGAAAGACAATCCTCTGGGGCCAACGTCCTGACTTTC
TRBJ2-2,TRBV6-5,NA,NA,CASSFPWGGELFF,TGTGCCAGCAGCTTCCCGTGGGGCGGGGAGCTGTTTTTT
TRBJ2-1,TRBV29-1,NA,NA,CSVERKGRRTYNEQFF,TGCAGCGTTGAGCGCAAAGGTCGCAGAACCTACAATGAGCAGTTCTTC
TRBJ2-1,TRBV20-1,NA,NA,CSASRPRVEQFF,TGCAGTGCTAGCCGTCCCAGGGTTGAGCAGTTCTTC
TRBJ2-1,TRBV7-2,NA,NA,CASSSDGVLDEQFF,TGTGCCAGCAGTTCAGATGGCGTGCTCGATGAGCAGTTCTTC
TRBJ2-3,TRBV29-1,TRBD2,NA,CSVVAGSTDTQYF,TGCAGCGTTGTAGCGGGAAGCACAGATACGCAGTATTTT
TRBJ2-1,TRBV7-9,NA,few,CASSLASSYNEQFF,TGTGCCAGCAGCTTGGCTAGCTCCTACAATGAGCAGTTCTTC
TRBJ2-3,TRBV28,TRBD2,few,CASSLSLGREGPTDTQYF,TGTGCCAGCAGTTTATCCTTAGGGCGGGAGGGCCCTACAGATACGCAGTATTTT
TRBJ2-1,TRBV11-1,TRBD2,NA,CASSLERSGSYNEQFF,TGTGCCAGCAGCTTAGAGCGTAGCGGGTCCTACAATGAGCAGTTCTTC
TRBJ2-7,TRBV28,NA,NA,CASSLLTAEQYF,TGTGCCAGCAGCCTTCTAACCGCGGAACAGTACTTC
TRBJ2-3,TRBV2,NA,few,CASSVRAVTDTQYF,TGTGCCAGCAGTGTGCGGGCCGTGACAGATACGCAGTATTTT
TRBJ2-7,TRBV5-1,TRBD2,few,CASSLGLAGGPGYEQYF,TGCGCCAGCAGCCTCGGACTAGCGGGAGGGCCAGGGTACGAGCAGTACTTC